These 10 T cell receptor beta chains originate from one sample sequenced in a study of regulatory T cells in long-lasting Graves disease. Arm-PCR of CDR3 regions and iRepertoire HTBI primers were the basis on which TCR beta libraries were built. Via MiXCR, TCRdb re-called the multiplex PCR reads, giving one row per CDR3 protein. This table holds fewer than 650,000 distinct CDR3 sequences, 15% to 20% found once. Indicated time point: newly diagnosed GD, antithyroid drugs for less than 3 months. Scientists built the TCR library using RNA that was extracted from PBMCs. The same data also went into a second study, on T cells in Graves' hyperthyroidism and ophthalmopathy.

The sample was peripheral blood mononuclear cells (PBMCs), taken at new diagnosis, from a patient treated with antithyroid drugs. The source is a man aged 18 to 30 with Graves disease.

In this sample, this clonotype turned up a few times. Mismatch with germline at one junction end may stem from a read error. This sequence joins TRBV12-5 and TRBJ1-1; TRBD1 matches at 7 bases. The CDR3 sequence is 13 residues long. Germline V lookup: CDR1 LGHNT, CDR2 FRNRAP. CDR3 in amino acids: CASGLGRGTEAFF. CDR3 sequence (DNA): TGTGCTAGTGGTTTGGGCAGGGGGACTGAGGCTTTCTTT.

There are many counts of this clonotype. The rearrangement uses TRBV7-9 and TRBJ2-5, with a possible D match to TRBD2 (5 bases). Trimming took off 5 bases at V and 3 bases at J, with 7 bases between the two ends. The CDR3 loop spans 12 amino acids. Germline V CDR1 and CDR2: SEHNR, FQNEAQ (reference sequence). The DNA for the CDR3 is TGTGCCAGCAGCCGGGAAGAAGAGACCCAGTACTTC. Encoded protein: CASSREEETQYF.

This clonotype was recorded a few times. The chain joins TRBV24-1 to TRBJ2-1; 7 bases align to TRBD2. CDR3 length: 14 amino acids. V gave up 0 bases and J gave up 8 bases; unmatched junction bases: 3. From germline, CDR1 is KGHDR and CDR2 SFDVKD. DNA of the CDR3: TGTGCCACCAGTGATTTGACGGGGAGGGATGAGCAGTTCTTC. Translated, it gives CATSDLTGRDEQFF.

This clonotype was observed at least ten times. The rearrangement uses TRBV20-1 and TRBJ2-7, with TRBD2 matching over 13 bases. The V segment lost 3 bases and the J segment 4 bases; nucleotides outside the gene matches: 6. This CDR3 comprises 15 residues. Looked up from germline, CDR1 is DFQATT and CDR2 is SNEGSKA (reference sequence). The CDR3 region is CSASPGLAGVYEQYF. The CDR3 DNA sequence: TGCAGTGCTAGTCCAGGACTAGCGGGAGTTTACGAGCAGTACTTC.

The V gene is TRBV2, the J gene TRBJ1-2; no firm D call. The CDR3 totals 12 residues. The V and J ends lost 6 bases and 11 bases respectively, with 16 bases between them. Germline CDR1 reads SNHLY; CDR2 reads FYNNEI. DNA for the CDR3: TGTGCCAGCAGCTTAATCGGGATCCAGTACACCTTC. The encoded protein is CASSLIGIQYTF.

This clonotype appeared many times. This chain joins TRBV5-1 and TRBJ2-1; 7 bases map to TRBD1. Germline CDR1 SGHRS, CDR2 YFSETQ. The V gene end was trimmed by 4 bases and the J gene end by 9 bases; junction bases not matched to a gene: 13. The CDR3 consists of 15 residues. CDR3 coding DNA: TGCGCCAGCAGCGCCCGGGACAGTCATCAGAGTGAGCAGTTCTTC. Translated, it gives CASSARDSHQSEQFF. Full variable domain (outside the CDR3, taken from reference TRBV5-1 and TRBJ2-1): KAGVTQTPRYLIKTRGQQVTLSCSPISGHRSVSWYQQTPGQGLQFLFEYFSETQRNKGNFPGRFSGRQFSNSRSEMNVSTLELGDSALYLCASSARDSHQSEQFFGPGTRLTVL.

The chain carries TRBV14 and TRBJ2-1; 7 nucleotides match TRBD2. CDR1 is SGHDN, CDR2 FVKESK, per germline. The CDR3 has 17 amino acids. Germline trimming cut 0 bases from V and 7 bases from J; bases unmatched to any gene: 12. The CDR3 loop is CASSQDVVGGPSNEQFF. The CDR3 DNA reads TGTGCCAGCAGCCAAGATGTTGTGGGAGGGCCGTCTAATGAGCAGTTCTTC.

This clonotype has ten or more counts. The chain is built from TRBV2 and TRBJ2-1; 11 nucleotides match TRBD1. CDR3 size: 15 residues. J was trimmed by 10 bases and V by 8 bases; bases with no gene match: 13. Germline V gene lookup returns CDR1 SNHLY and CDR2 FYNNEI. The CDR3, as DNA: TGTGCCAGCCTCCTCCGGGACAGGGGGGACCTAGAGCAGTTCTTC. Translated, it gives CASLLRDRGDLEQFF.

This clonotype was detected many times. V usage is TRBV7-6 and J usage is TRBJ1-1, with unresolved D. V shed 1 base and J shed 6 bases, with 12 bases lying between them. This CDR3 has 14 amino acids. Germline V lookup: CDR1 SGHVS, CDR2 FNYEAQ. CDR3 sequence (DNA): TGTGCCAGCAGCTTAGTTCGGGGTAGCTCTGAAGCTTTCTTT. This codes for CASSLVRGSSEAFF. The full variable domain, in which reference TRBV7-6 and TRBJ1-1 provide the parts outside the CDR3, is GAGVSQSPRYKVTKRGQDVALRCDPISGHVSLYWYRQALGQGPEFLTYFNYEAQQDKSGLPNDRFSAERPEGSISTLTIQRTEQRDSAMYRCASSLVRGSSEAFFGQGTRLTVV.

This clonotype was observed at least ten times. The chain employs TRBV29-1 and TRBJ2-7, with 11 positions matching TRBD1. CDR1 and CDR2 (germline): SQVTM, ANQGSEA. The CDR3 has 14 residues. The J segment lost 7 bases and the V segment lost 6 bases, leaving 11 bases of the junction unmatched. This chain's CDR3 is CSVGTGTGGLEQYF. CDR3 sequence (DNA): TGCAGCGTCGGGACCGGGACAGGGGGGCTGGAGCAGTACTTC.